This TCR beta chain was profiled in a study of blood T cell repertoires in COVID-19 (dated by TCRdb to 2018 to 2020). Notes on the research overall: Samples from collaborators originated in the United States, Italy and Spain and spanned both the acute and convalescent phases of COVID-19. The prospective study material was composed of cDNA or gDNA derived from T cells, B-cell-depleted T cells, or PBMCs. The dataset comprised deeply sampled blood TCRbeta repertoires from subjects exposed to, actively infected with, or recovered from COVID-19. The repertoires were released in a freely available public database meant as a resource for research on the immune response to SARS-CoV-2. The samples were drawn from the first 160 participants of the ongoing ImmuneRACE study and from 1,254 subjects provided by 6 global collaborators. A de-identified subject ID, COVID-19 status, age in years and sex were almost always included in the sample metadata. Where available, HLA class I and class II types were obtained from metadata supplied by the sample provider rather than from assay-based typing. The paper's findings and limits, for the study overall: The amount of clinical and demographic metadata varied by source and participant and was provided uncurated.

TCRbeta CDR3 regions were amplified from genomic DNA by means of the immunoSEQ Assay, a bias-controlled multiplex PCR. The source study handled its data this way. Nucleated cell counts per sample were estimated from amplification of reference gene primers within the assay. Sequence reads were collapsed and filtered to measure the absolute abundance of every unique TCRbeta CDR3 rearrangement. For each sample, productive Simpson clonality was calculated as the square root of Simpson's diversity index over productive rearrangements. The source is immuneACCESS, and TCRdb retained only in-frame sequences with V and J called. Part of the clones is not carried over; for the studies checked, unresolved V genes explain less than half of this, and the remainder is unexplained. Clone size and the V and J calls come from that table; the DNA yielded D and trimming. The sample table records tens of thousands of clones; around 87% of these occur just once. The ten largest clones take up around 1.2% of the sample.

As for this clone: The specificity of this receptor is unknown. The record has no base qualities; no much larger clone is one base away.

The CDR3, from cysteine to phenylalanine, totals 16 residues. Only CDR3 DNA remains: 48 bases, in frame from the first base. Taken from the germline V gene, the CDR1 and CDR2 loops are MDHEN and SYDVKM. V and J are trimmed by 5 bases and 9 bases, and the gene matches miss 14 bases of the junction. The collaborating institutions used their own protocols to collect whole blood in K2EDTA tubes. For TCRbeta analysis, collaborators shipped samples in one of three forms: frozen whole blood, isolated PBMCs, or DNA extracted from either of those sample types. In this chain, TRBV28 is recombined with TRBJ2-1; the central 9 bases match TRBD2. The sample was peripheral blood. The sequence was collected from a woman aged 60-75 years with acute or convalescent COVID-19. For the CDR3, the sequence is CASSRPVGGRAGEQFF. The DNA sequence is TGTGCCAGCAGTCGCCCGGTTGGCGGGAGGGCCGGTGAGCAGTTCTTC.